This T cell receptor beta chain was profiled in a study of OX40 agonist ivuxolimab in advanced cancers. Overall study context: The drug used for patients, ivuxolimab, was an agonistic anti-OX40 (CD134) antibody. Study-wide results and limits: Certain nonresponders likewise exhibited a low normalized T-cell clonal expansion. The mean number of expanded clones was higher in CD8+ T cells than in CD4+.

Comment on this clone: Its specificity is unknown.

Blood samples were obtained at baseline, cycle 4 day 1, and cycle 7 day 1. Produced via immunoSEQ multiplex PCR; TCRdb's table is partial and in-frame only. The table lists some 64,000 clones, about 87% of them singletons. This CDR3 spans 15 amino acids. Germline V gene sequence: CDR1 SGHTA, CDR2 FQGNSA. Trimming at V came to 5 bases and at J to 4 bases, leaving 9 bases not matched to a gene. The clonotype was recovered from an adult with an advanced solid tumor such as melanoma, head and neck, liver or kidney cancer. This chain connects TRBV7-2 to TRBJ1-1; TRBD1 agrees at 8 bases. The input for sequencing was CD4+ or CD8+ T cells sorted from blood, taken in a trial of the OX40 agonist ivuxolimab. In nucleotides, the CDR3 is TGTGCCAGCAGCCGCCGGACAGGGAGTGGCACTGAAGCTTTCTTT. Amino acids: CASSRRTGSGTEAFF.